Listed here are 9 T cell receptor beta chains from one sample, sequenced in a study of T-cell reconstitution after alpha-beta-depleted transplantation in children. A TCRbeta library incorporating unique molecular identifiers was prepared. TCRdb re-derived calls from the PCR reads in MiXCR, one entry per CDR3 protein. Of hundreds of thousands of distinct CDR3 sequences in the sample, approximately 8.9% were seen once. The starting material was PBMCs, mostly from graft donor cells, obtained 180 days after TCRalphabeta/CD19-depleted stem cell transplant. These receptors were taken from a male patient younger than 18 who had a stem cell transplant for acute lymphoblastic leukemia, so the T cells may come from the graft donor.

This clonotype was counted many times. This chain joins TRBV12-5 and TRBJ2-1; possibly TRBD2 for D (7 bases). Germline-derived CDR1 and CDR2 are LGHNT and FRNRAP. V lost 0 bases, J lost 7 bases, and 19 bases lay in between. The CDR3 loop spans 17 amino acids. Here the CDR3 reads CASGLVLVEGGWNEQFF. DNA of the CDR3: TGTGCTAGTGGTTTGGTACTAGTGGAGGGGGGGTGGAATGAGCAGTTCTTC. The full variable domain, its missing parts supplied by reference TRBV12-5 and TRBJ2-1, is DARVTQTPRHKVTEMGQEVTMRCQPILGHNTVFWYRQTMMQGLELLAYFRNRAPLDDSGMPKDRFSAEMPDATLATLKIQPSEPRDSAVYFCASGLVLVEGGWNEQFFGPGTRLTVL.

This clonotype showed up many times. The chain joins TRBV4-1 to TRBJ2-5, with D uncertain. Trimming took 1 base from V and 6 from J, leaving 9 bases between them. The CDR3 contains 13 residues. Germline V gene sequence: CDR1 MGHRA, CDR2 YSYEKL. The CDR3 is CASSQVERKTQYF. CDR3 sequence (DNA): TGCGCCAGCAGCCAAGTAGAGAGAAAGACCCAGTACTTC.

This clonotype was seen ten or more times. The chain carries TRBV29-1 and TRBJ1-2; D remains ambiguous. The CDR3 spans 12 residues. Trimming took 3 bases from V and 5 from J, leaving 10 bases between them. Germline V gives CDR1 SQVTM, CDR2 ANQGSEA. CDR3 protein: CSVEHAVYGYTF. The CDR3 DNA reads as TGCAGCGTTGAGCATGCGGTTTATGGCTACACCTTC.

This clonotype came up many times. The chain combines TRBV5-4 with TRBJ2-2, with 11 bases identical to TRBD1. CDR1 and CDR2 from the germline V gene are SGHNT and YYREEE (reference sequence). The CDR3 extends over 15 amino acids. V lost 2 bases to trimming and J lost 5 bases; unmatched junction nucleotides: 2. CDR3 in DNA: TGTGCCAGCAGCTTCCGGGACAGGGGGACCGGGGAGCTGTTTTTT. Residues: CASSFRDRGTGELFF.

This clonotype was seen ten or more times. CDR3 residues: CATSRRLATSSYNEQFF. For the CDR3, the DNA is TGTGCCACCAGCAGACGACTAGCGACCAGCTCCTACAATGAGCAGTTCTTC. V usage is TRBV15 and J usage is TRBJ2-1, with 8 bases identical to TRBD2. Germline lookup yields CDR1 LNHNV and CDR2 YYDKDF (reference sequence). The CDR3 has 17 amino acids. V was clipped by 2 bases and J by 0 bases; unmatched bases: 6. The complete variable domain, with remaining parts taken from reference TRBV15 and TRBJ2-1, reads DAMVIQNPRYQVTQFGKPVTLSCSQTLNHNVMYWYQQKSSQAPKLLFHYYDKDFNNEADTPDNFQSRRPNTSFCFLDIRSPGLGDTAMYLCATSRRLATSSYNEQFFGPGTRLTVL.

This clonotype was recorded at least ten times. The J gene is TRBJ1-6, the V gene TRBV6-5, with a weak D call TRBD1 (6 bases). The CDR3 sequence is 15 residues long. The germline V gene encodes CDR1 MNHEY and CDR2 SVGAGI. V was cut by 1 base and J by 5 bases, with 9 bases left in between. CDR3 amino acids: CASSYWAGDNSPLHF. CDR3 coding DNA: TGTGCCAGCAGTTACTGGGCAGGGGATAATTCACCCCTCCACTTT.

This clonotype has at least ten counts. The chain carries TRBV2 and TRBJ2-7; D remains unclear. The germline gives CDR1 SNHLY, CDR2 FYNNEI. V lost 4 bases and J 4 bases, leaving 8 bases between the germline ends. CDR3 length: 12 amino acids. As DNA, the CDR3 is TGTGCCAGCAGTGTAGGCCGTTACGAGCAGTACTTC. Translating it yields CASSVGRYEQYF.

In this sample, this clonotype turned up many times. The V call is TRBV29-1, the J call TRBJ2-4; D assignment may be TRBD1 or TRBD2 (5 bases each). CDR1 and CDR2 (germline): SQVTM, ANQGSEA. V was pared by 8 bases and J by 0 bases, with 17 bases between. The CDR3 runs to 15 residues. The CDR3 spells CSTYPTGLAKNIQYF. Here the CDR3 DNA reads TGCAGCACCTACCCCACGGGGCTAGCCAAAAACATTCAGTACTTC. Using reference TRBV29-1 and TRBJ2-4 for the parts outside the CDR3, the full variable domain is SAVISQKPSRDICQRGTSLTIQCQVDSQVTMMFWYRQQPGQSLTLIATANQGSEATYESGFVIDKFPISRPNLTFSTLTVSNMSPEDSSIYLCSTYPTGLAKNIQYFGAGTRLSVL.

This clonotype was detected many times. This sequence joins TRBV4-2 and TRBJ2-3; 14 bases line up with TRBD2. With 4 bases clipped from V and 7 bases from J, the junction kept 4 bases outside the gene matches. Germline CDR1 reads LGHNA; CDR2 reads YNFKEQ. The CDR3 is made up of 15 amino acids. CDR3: CASSLGTSGGNTQYF. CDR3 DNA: TGTGCCAGCAGCCTCGGGACTAGCGGGGGAAATACGCAGTATTTT.